This TCR beta chain stems from a study of T cells in localized non-small cell lung cancer. The study, taken as a whole, reports: Sequencing was restricted to one tumor region; therefore, heterogeneity remains possible.

CDR1 and CDR2 (germline): LNHDA, SQIVND (reference sequence). This CDR3 region has 14 residues. Trimming removed 4 bases at V and 2 bases at J, with 9 bases between. Repertoires were generated with immunoSEQ multiplex PCR, while TCRdb's copy carries only in-frame clones and drops some. Among tens of thousands of clones listed, about 83% were seen once. In its sample, this clone was seen once. Its target is not known. V and J are TRBV19 and TRBJ1-5, with D unresolved. Sequencing used peripheral blood, obtained before any cancer treatment. The receptor was derived from a woman aged 40 to 75 with stage I lung adenocarcinoma. Written as DNA, the CDR3 is TGTGCCAGTAGTACCCCTGAACGCAATCAGCCCCAGCATTTT. Protein product: CASSTPERNQPQHF.